This T cell receptor (beta chain) was sequenced in a study of blood T cell repertoires in COVID-19. Study details: COVID-19 samples, acute and convalescent, were from the United States, Italy and Spain. Sources were T cells, B-cell-depleted T cells, or PBMCs; the material itself was cDNA or gDNA.

Germline V gives CDR1 SSHAT, CDR2 FNYEAQ (reference sequence). This CDR3 spans 15 amino acids. As originally analysed: Using reference gene primer amplification, nucleated cell counts were estimated. The table came from immunoSEQ multiplex PCR; TCRdb's copy has only in-frame clones and leaves some out. V and J calls and clone size follow that table, whereas D and trimming were derived from the DNA. The sample lists approximately 170,000 clones, roughly four fifths occurring once. Comments on this clone: The junction departs from the called germline gene at one end, perhaps through a read error.

This chain connects TRBV7-7 to TRBJ2-7, with 9 bases aligning to TRBD1. This clonotype was obtained from a man between 65 and 80 years old with active or convalescent COVID-19. The material sequenced was peripheral blood. The CDR3 DNA reads TGTGCTAGCAGCCCGCCGGGACAGGGTTCTCACGAGCAGTACTTC. Translation: CASSPPGQGSHEQYF.